Below, one TCR beta chain is given with its context. Its antigen is undetermined. In TCRdb, the multiplex PCR reads were re-called with MiXCR into one record per CDR3 protein. The table records approximately 63,000 distinct CDR3 sequences, roughly 57% of them present only once. The sample comes from a study of breast tumors, draining lymph nodes, adjacent tissues. General observations from the study: Data fit most tumor T cells coming from lymph node, expanding in tumor.

In germline, CDR1 is SQVTM, CDR2 ANQGSEA. The CDR3 is 12 residues long. V was trimmed by 6 bases and J by 1 base, leaving 9 bases between them. The chain employs TRBV29-1 and TRBJ2-5, with D tentatively TRBD1 (6 bases). The sequenced sample was breast tumor tissue. The clonotype was recovered from a female donor with breast cancer. Some clones in this sample may be carry-over from other donors' samples. The CDR3 sequence: CSVQDSQETQYF. CDR3 DNA: TGCAGCGTCCAGGACAGCCAAGAGACCCAGTACTTC.